These 5 T cell receptor beta chains share one sample of origin, sequenced in a study of blood T cell repertoires in COVID-19. Generated by immunoSEQ multiplex PCR, the TCRdb table keeps only in-frame clones and is missing some. The table has 250,000 to 300,000 clones, around 81% seen once. Sequencing input: peripheral blood. These receptors came from a woman between 55 and 75 years old with active or convalescent COVID-19.

This CDR3 reads CASSPAPSPSSYEQYF. The CDR3 nucleotides are TGTGCCAGCTCACCAGCCCCGAGTCCGAGCTCCTACGAGCAGTACTTC. The rearrangement joins TRBV18 to TRBJ2-7, with D uncertain. The V gene's germline CDR1 is KGHSH and CDR2 LQKENI. Trimming pared 2 bases from V and 0 bases from J, leaving 14 bases between. CDR3 length: 16 residues.

The genes are TRBV7-2 and TRBJ1-1, with D perhaps matching TRBD1 (6 bases). Per the germline V gene, CDR1 is SGHTA and CDR2 is FQGNSA. With 1 base removed from V and 12 bases from J, the gap between germline ends came to 15 bases. The CDR3 covers 13 residues. CDR3 coding DNA: TGTGCCAGCAGCTTAGAGTGGGACACTGTAACTTTCTTT. It specifies CASSLEWDTVTFF.

The CDR3 here is CASSPGRGGSYNEQFF. The DNA for the CDR3 is TGTGCCAGTAGTCCCGGAAGGGGGGGGAGTTACAATGAGCAGTTCTTC. The genes are TRBV19 and TRBJ2-1; a possible D gene is TRBD2 (7 bases). Germline lookup yields CDR1 LNHDA and CDR2 SQIVND (reference sequence). Trimming pared 5 bases from V and 4 bases from J, leaving 18 bases between. The CDR3 covers 16 residues.

The chain carries TRBV9 and TRBJ2-5, with 9 bases identical to TRBD2. CDR3 size: 14 residues. V lost 4 bases and J lost 5; bases outside the gene matches: 6. Germline CDR1 is SGDLS and CDR2 is YYNGEE. CDR3 amino acids: CASSPQGTSETQYF. The CDR3 DNA reads as TGTGCCAGCAGCCCCCAAGGGACTAGCGAGACCCAGTACTTC.

The chain combines TRBV5-8 with TRBJ2-7, with D possibly being TRBD1 (5 bases). This CDR3 has 15 amino acids. With 3 bases removed from V and 4 bases from J, the gap between germline ends came to 17 bases. Germline CDR1 and CDR2: SGHTS and YDEGEE. The CDR3 nucleotides read TGTGCCAGCAGCTCTGCAGGGTTGGGTGTTTACGAGCAGTACTTC. It encodes CASSSAGLGVYEQYF.